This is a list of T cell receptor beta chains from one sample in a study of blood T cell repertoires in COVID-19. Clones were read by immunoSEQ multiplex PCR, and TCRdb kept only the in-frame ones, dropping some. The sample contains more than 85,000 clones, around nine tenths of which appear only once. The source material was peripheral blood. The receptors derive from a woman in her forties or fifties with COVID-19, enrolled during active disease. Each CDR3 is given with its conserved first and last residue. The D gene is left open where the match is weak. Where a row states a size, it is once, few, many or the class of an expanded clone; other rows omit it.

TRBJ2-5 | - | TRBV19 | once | CASSIKGGETQYF | TGTGCCAGTAGTATAAAAGGCGGAGAGACCCAGTACTTC
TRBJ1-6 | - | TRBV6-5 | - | CASSLSYNSPLHF | TGTGCCAGCAGCCTGTCCTATAATTCACCCCTCCACTTT
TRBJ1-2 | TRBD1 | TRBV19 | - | CASRLAGQGAGYGYTF | TGTGCCAGTAGACTCGCCGGACAGGGGGCAGGCTATGGCTACACCTTC
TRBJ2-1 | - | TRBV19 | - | CASQGDEQFF | TGTGCCAGTCAAGGGGATGAGCAGTTCTTC
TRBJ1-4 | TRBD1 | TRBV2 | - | CASRPDREGKLFF | TGTGCCAGCAGGCCCGACAGGGAAGGAAAACTGTTTTTT
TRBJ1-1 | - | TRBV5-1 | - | CASSPSISAEAFF | TGCGCCAGCAGCCCGAGTATTTCCGCTGAAGCTTTCTTT
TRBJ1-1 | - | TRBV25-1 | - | CASSRDTLTNTEAFF | TGTGCCAGCAGTCGGGACACCTTAACGAACACTGAAGCTTTCTTT
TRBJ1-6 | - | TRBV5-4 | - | CASTRREALYNSPLHF | TGTGCCAGCACCCGCCGGGAGGCTTTGTATAATTCACCCCTCCACTTT
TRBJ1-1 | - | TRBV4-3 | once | CASSQDSGADEAFF | TGCGCCAGCAGCCAAGACTCAGGGGCCGATGAAGCTTTCTTT
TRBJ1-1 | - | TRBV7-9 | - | CASSPLDSSGEAFF | TGTGCCAGCAGCCCTTTGGACAGCTCAGGTGAAGCTTTCTTT
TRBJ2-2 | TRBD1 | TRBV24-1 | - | CATSETGFTGELFF | TGTGCCACCAGTGAGACAGGGTTTACCGGGGAGCTGTTTTTT
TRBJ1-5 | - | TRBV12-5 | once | CASGQTGGSNQPQHF | TGTGCTAGTGGACAGACAGGCGGGAGCAATCAGCCCCAGCATTTT
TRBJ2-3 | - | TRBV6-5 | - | CATGHSPGADTQYF | TGTGCCACCGGACACTCTCCCGGCGCAGATACGCAGTATTTT
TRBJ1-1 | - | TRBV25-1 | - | CASSESYTEAFF | TGTGCCAGCAGTGAATCCTACACTGAAGCTTTCTTT
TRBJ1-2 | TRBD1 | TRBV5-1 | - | CASSLVQGDGYTF | TGCGCCAGCAGCTTGGTCCAGGGGGATGGCTACACCTTC
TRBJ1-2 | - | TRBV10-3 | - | CAISESITVNYGYTF | TGTGCCATCAGTGAGTCGATTACGGTTAACTATGGCTACACCTTC
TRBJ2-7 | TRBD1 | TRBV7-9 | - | CASRPKDRVGPEQYF | TGTGCCAGCAGGCCTAAAGACAGGGTGGGACCTGAGCAGTACTTC
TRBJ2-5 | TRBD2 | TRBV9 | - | CASSVASGGAEGETQYF | TGTGCCAGCAGCGTAGCTAGCGGGGGGGCCGAGGGAGAGACCCAGTACTTC
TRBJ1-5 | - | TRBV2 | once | CASTPGDTDYQPQHF | TGTGCCAGCACCCCAGGGGACACCGATTATCAGCCCCAGCATTTT
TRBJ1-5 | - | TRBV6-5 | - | CANSQVNQPQHF | TGTGCCAACTCCCAGGTGAATCAGCCCCAGCATTTT
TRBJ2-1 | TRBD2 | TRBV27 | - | CATGGLTGPPGEQFF | TGTGCCACCGGGGGGTTGACTGGACCTCCGGGTGAGCAGTTCTTC
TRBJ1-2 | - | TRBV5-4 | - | CASSLSGSYGYTF | TGTGCCAGCAGCTTGTCGGGTTCCTATGGCTACACCTTC
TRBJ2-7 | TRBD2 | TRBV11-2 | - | CASSPTSGVSYEQYF | TGTGCCAGCAGTCCAACTAGCGGGGTCTCCTACGAGCAGTACTTC
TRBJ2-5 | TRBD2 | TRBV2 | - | CASRIHDFGEGETQYF | TGTGCCAGCAGGATTCACGACTTCGGGGAGGGGGAGACCCAGTACTTC
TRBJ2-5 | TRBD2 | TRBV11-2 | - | CASSPPAGGVSGETQYF | TGTGCCAGCAGCCCTCCGGCTGGGGGGGTCAGCGGGGAGACCCAGTACTTC
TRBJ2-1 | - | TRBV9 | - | CASSVVGSSYNEQFF | TGTGCCAGCAGCGTAGTCGGGAGCTCCTACAATGAGCAGTTCTTC
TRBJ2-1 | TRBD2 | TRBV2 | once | CASSELGTRNEQFF | TGTGCCAGCAGTGAACTAGGGACTAGGAATGAGCAGTTCTTC
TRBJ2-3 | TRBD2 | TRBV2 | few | CASTRGVAGRAGDTQYF | TGTGCCAGCACCCGAGGGGTAGCGGGGCGGGCGGGAGATACGCAGTATTTT
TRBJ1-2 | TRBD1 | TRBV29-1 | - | CSVLGALGTGYGYTF | TGCAGCGTTTTAGGAGCCCTCGGGACAGGCTATGGCTACACCTTC
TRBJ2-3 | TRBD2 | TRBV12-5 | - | CASGSGLAGSTDTQYF | TGTGCTAGTGGCTCCGGACTAGCGGGGAGCACAGATACGCAGTATTTT
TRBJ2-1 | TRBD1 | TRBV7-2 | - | CASSFDRGRNNEQFF | TGTGCCAGCAGCTTCGACAGGGGGCGTAACAATGAGCAGTTCTTC
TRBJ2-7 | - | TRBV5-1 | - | CASSSTTDSYEQYF | TGCGCCAGCAGCTCTACGACAGACTCCTACGAGCAGTACTTC
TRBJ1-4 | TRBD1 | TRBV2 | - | CASHRGSNEKLFF | TGTGCCAGCCACAGGGGCTCGAATGAAAAACTGTTTTTT
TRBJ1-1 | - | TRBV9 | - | CASSVVQNTEAFF | TGTGCCAGCAGCGTAGTTCAGAACACTGAAGCTTTCTTT
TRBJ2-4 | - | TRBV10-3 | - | CAISESIKAGAKNIQYF | TGTGCCATCAGTGAGTCGATTAAAGCCGGGGCCAAAAACATTCAGTACTTC
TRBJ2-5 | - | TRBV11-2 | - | CASSLRGPQETQYF | TGTGCCAGCAGCTTAAGGGGCCCCCAAGAGACCCAGTACTTC
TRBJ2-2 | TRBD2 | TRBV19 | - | CASSIESSGGNTGELFF | TGTGCCAGTAGTATAGAGTCCAGCGGGGGGAACACCGGGGAGCTGTTTTTT
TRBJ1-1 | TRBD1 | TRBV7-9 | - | CASSGWTGWDKAFF | TGTGCCAGCTCTGGATGGACAGGCTGGGACAAAGCTTTCTTT
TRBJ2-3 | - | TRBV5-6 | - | CASIRRAGPTDTQYF | TGTGCCAGCATCCGGAGGGCAGGACCCACAGATACGCAGTATTTT
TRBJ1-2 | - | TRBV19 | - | CASRETGYGYTF | TGTGCCAGTAGGGAAACAGGCTATGGCTACACCTTC